This TCR beta chain was obtained from a study of CD8 T cells in ankylosing spondylitis. Study-level points and caveats: For ankylosing spondylitis blood, a TCR beta motif of about eight highly homologous variants appeared characteristic. Researchers report that disease-linked clones proved CD8+ and relatively rare in peripheral blood. Matched synovial fluid from ankylosing spondylitis patients was reported to be enriched for disease-linked clones.

Notes on this clonotype: No antigen is known for it.

TCR beta libraries were made by quantitative 5'-RACE with molecular barcodes. Via MiXCR, TCRdb re-called the 5' RACE reads, giving one row per CDR3 protein. The sample carries some 840,000 distinct CDR3 sequences, 10% to 15% recorded once. This receptor was taken from a male donor with ankylosing spondylitis. The sample consisted of blood, either unsorted or a sorted T cell fraction (not recorded which).

CDR3 nucleotides: TGTGCCAGTAGTGTTGTCCGGGAGGGCGAGCAGTTCTTC. Its protein is CASSVVREGEQFF. The chain has TRBV19 and TRBJ2-1, with 8 nucleotides matching TRBD2. This CDR3 region has 13 residues. The J segment lost 10 bases and the V segment lost 5 bases, leaving 7 bases of the junction unmatched. Germline assignment: CDR1 LNHDA and CDR2 SQIVND (reference sequence).